These 17 T cell receptor beta chains were sequenced from one sample in a study of shared clonotypes between healthy human individuals. Assay: immunoSEQ multiplex PCR; the TCRdb copy retains only in-frame clones and omits some. Of fewer than 3 million clones listed, roughly 92% are singletons. Sequenced material: naive CD4+ T cells from PBMCs. Subset meaning: CD45RA+ positively selected. The receptors were sampled from a man between 18 and 35 years old in good health. Some clones in this sample may be carry-over from other donors' samples.

The gene calls are TRBV2 and TRBJ2-6, with D tentatively TRBD1 (6 bases). Between the trimmed V and J ends, which lost 3 bases and 4 bases, there was a span of 7 bases. The germline CDR1 and CDR2 sequences are SNHLY and FYNNEI. CDR3 length: 14 residues. This CDR3 is CASSDQGGANVLTF. In DNA form, the CDR3 reads TGTGCCAGCAGTGATCAGGGGGGGGCCAACGTCCTGACTTTC.

As regards this clone: Other nucleotide sequences in the sample specify the same CDR3. V and J are TRBV5-1 and TRBJ2-7, with a weak D call TRBD1 (5 bases). V shed 0 bases and J shed 4 bases, with 8 bases lying between them. The CDR3 totals 13 residues. CDR1 and CDR2 from the germline V gene are SGHRS and YFSETQ. The CDR3: CASSLEGNYEQYF. CDR3 in DNA: TGCGCCAGCAGCTTGGAGGGGAATTACGAGCAGTACTTC.

The V call is TRBV7-8, the J call TRBJ2-5; D not certain. This CDR3 spans 14 amino acids. Germline V gene lookup returns CDR1 SGHVS and CDR2 FQNEAQ. V dropped 3 bases and J dropped 2 bases, with 10 bases sitting between them. As DNA, the CDR3 is TGTGCCAGCAGCTTCCGAAGTCCTCAAGAGACCCAGTACTTC. Its translation: CASSFRSPQETQYF.

The chain employs TRBV19 and TRBJ1-2; no reliable D call. Germline CDR1 LNHDA, CDR2 SQIVND (reference sequence). There are 13 residues in the CDR3. Deletions cut 4 bases from V and 4 bases from J, with 10 bases between. CDR3 protein: CASSTRSIYGYTF. The CDR3 DNA reads TGTGCCAGTAGTACCAGGAGTATCTATGGCTACACCTTC.

The chain joins TRBV28 to TRBJ1-5; a possible D gene is TRBD1 (5 bases). Germline V lookup: CDR1 MDHEN, CDR2 SYDVKM. The CDR3 runs to 17 residues. Trimming shortened V by 1 base and J by 9 bases, and 22 bases separated the two germline ends. CDR3 DNA sequence: TGTGCCAGCAGTTTATATCCGGGGGGAGGTGGGAGCCGGCCCCAGCATTTT. Protein product: CASSLYPGGGGSRPQHF.

The V call is TRBV29-1, the J call TRBJ1-1; D is perhaps TRBD1 (6 bases). The CDR3 runs to 14 residues. With 3 bases removed from V and 1 base from J, the gap between germline ends came to 12 bases. CDR1 is SQVTM, CDR2 ANQGSEA, per germline. CDR3 DNA sequence: TGCAGCGTTGAGGTCCAGGGACAGAACACTGAAGCTTTCTTT. This encodes CSVEVQGQNTEAFF.

The chain carries TRBV19 and TRBJ1-2; D gene uncertain. Germline values: CDR1 LNHDA, CDR2 SQIVND (reference sequence). CDR3 length: 11 amino acids. V was trimmed by 4 bases and J by 9 bases, leaving 9 bases between them. The CDR3 region is CASSNAWSYTF. The CDR3 DNA reads TGTGCCAGTAGTAACGCATGGAGCTACACCTTC.

J is TRBJ1-5 and V is TRBV7-2; D is uncertain. Germline CDR1 is SGHTA and CDR2 is FQGNSA. V was pared by 1 base and J by 1 base, with 11 bases between. This CDR3 has 16 amino acids. The CDR3 nucleotides are TGTGCCAGCAGCTTAGAAAGCATTCTGAGCAATCAGCCCCAGCATTTT. This gives the protein CASSLESILSNQPQHF.

Concerning this clone: Other DNA sequences within the sample encode an identical CDR3. The V gene is TRBV18, the J gene TRBJ2-7, with TRBD1 matching over 11 bases. The CDR3 consists of 15 residues. V was pared by 3 bases and J by 2 bases, with 3 bases of the junction left unmatched. Germline CDR1 KGHSH, CDR2 LQKENI. DNA of the CDR3: TGTGCCAGCTCACCGGGACAGGGGGGGGCCTACGAGCAGTACTTC. Translated, it gives CASSPGQGGAYEQYF.

This clone has just one count. J is TRBJ2-3 and V is TRBV5-4, with D maybe TRBD1 (6 bases). The CDR3 runs 15 residues. V was trimmed by 5 bases and J by 1 base, leaving 14 bases between them. Germline CDR1 reads SGHNT; CDR2 reads YYREEE (reference sequence). The CDR3 DNA sequence: TGTGCCAGCAGGCCCGCCAGGGGCGGCACAGATACGCAGTATTTT. It codes for CASRPARGGTDTQYF. Drawing the rest from reference TRBV5-4 and TRBJ2-3, the complete variable domain is ETGVTQSPTHLIKTRGQQVTLRCSSQSGHNTVSWYQQALGQGPQFIFQYYREEENGRGNFPPRFSGLQFPNYSSELNVNALELDDSALYLCASRPARGGTDTQYFGPGTRLTVL.

This clone was found once. The chain employs TRBV30 and TRBJ2-2; no definite D call. The CDR3 extends over 14 amino acids. The germline gives CDR1 GTSNPN, CDR2 SVGIG (reference sequence). Trimming removed 3 bases from V and 1 base from J, with 9 bases in between. The CDR3 DNA reads TGTGCCTGGAGCGCTACTTGGAACACCGGGGAGCTGTTTTTT. It codes for CAWSATWNTGELFF.

As to this clone: The sample carries other DNA sequences with the same CDR3. This chain uses TRBV19 with TRBJ1-5; D is possibly TRBD1 (5 bases). Germline assignment: CDR1 LNHDA and CDR2 SQIVND (reference sequence). CDR3 length equals 14 residues. Trimming took off 3 bases at V and 5 bases at J, with 11 bases between the two ends. This CDR3 reads CASSMGRGDQPQHF. CDR3 nucleotides: TGTGCCAGTAGTATGGGCCGAGGGGATCAGCCCCAGCATTTT.

CDR3 coding DNA: TGTGCCAGCTCCGGGACTTACTACGAGCAGTACTTC. Protein: CASSGTYYEQYF. The chain uses TRBV6-6 and TRBJ2-5; perhaps TRBD2 as D (6 bases). The DNA matches TRBJ2-7 better at its end, which makes the J call doubtful. Germline lookup yields CDR1 MNHNY and CDR2 SVGAGI (reference sequence). This CDR3 is 12 amino acids long.

V usage is TRBV5-1 and J usage is TRBJ2-7; TRBD2 matches 10 bases. There are 15 residues in the CDR3. Germline CDR1 reads SGHRS; CDR2 reads YFSETQ. V was clipped by 4 bases and J by 3 bases; unmatched bases: 7. CDR3 sequence reads: CASSMTGLASYEQYF. The DNA for the CDR3 is TGCGCCAGCAGCATGACGGGACTAGCGAGCTACGAGCAGTACTTC.

The J gene is TRBJ2-1, the V gene TRBV11-1; D might be TRBD1 (8 bases). Germline loops: CDR1 SGHAT, CDR2 FQDESV (reference sequence). Trimming removed 5 bases from V and 4 bases from J, with 15 bases in between. The CDR3 has 15 residues. CDR3 nucleotide sequence: TGTGCCAGCAGCCCTGGACAGGGAGGGTACAATGAGCAGTTCTTC. Protein: CASSPGQGGYNEQFF.

The V call is TRBV18, the J call TRBJ1-4, with D perhaps matching TRBD1 (5 bases). V lost 8 bases and J 0 bases, leaving 13 bases between the germline ends. This CDR3 comprises 15 residues. The germline CDR1 and CDR2 sequences are KGHSH and LQKENI. The CDR3 bases are TGTGCCAGCGCCGGGGGACTCCCAACTAATGAAAAACTGTTTTTT. Translated: CASAGGLPTNEKLFF.

This clone came up once. The chain uses TRBV5-1 and TRBJ2-2, with a weak D call TRBD1 (6 bases). CDR1 and CDR2 (germline): SGHRS, YFSETQ. Between the trimmed V and J ends, which lost 4 bases and 0 bases, there was a span of 13 bases. CDR3 length: 16 residues. CDR3 in amino acids: CASSATGFANTGELFF. CDR3 sequence (DNA): TGCGCCAGCAGCGCCACAGGGTTCGCGAACACCGGGGAGCTGTTTTTT.